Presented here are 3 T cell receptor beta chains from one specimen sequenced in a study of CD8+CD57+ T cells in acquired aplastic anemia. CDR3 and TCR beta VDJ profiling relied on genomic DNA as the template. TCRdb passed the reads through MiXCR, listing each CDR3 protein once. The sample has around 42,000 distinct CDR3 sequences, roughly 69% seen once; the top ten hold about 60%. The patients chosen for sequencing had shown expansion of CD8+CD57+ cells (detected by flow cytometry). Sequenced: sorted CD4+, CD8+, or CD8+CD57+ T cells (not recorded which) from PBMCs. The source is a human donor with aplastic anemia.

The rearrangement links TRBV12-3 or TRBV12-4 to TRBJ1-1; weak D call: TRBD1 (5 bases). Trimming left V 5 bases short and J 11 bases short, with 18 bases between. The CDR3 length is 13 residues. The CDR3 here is CASSETYRQSAFF. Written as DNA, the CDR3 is TGTGCCAGCAGTGAAACGTATCGACAGAGCGCTTTCTTT.

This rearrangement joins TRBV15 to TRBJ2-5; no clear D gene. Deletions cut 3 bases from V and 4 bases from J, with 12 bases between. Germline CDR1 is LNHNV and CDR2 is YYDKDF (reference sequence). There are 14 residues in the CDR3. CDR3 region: CATSSPPAGETQYF. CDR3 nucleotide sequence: TGTGCCACCAGCAGCCCCCCCGCAGGAGAGACCCAGTACTTC. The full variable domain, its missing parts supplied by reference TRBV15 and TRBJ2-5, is DAMVIQNPRYQVTQFGKPVTLSCSQTLNHNVMYWYQQKSSQAPKLLFHYYDKDFNNEADTPDNFQSRRPNTSFCFLDIRSPGLGDTAMYLCATSSPPAGETQYFGPGTRLLVL.

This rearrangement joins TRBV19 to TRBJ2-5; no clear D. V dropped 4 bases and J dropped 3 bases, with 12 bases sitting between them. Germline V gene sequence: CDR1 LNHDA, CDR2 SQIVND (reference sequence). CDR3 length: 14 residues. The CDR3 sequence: CASSTSTAEETQYF. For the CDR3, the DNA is TGTGCCAGTAGTACGTCCACGGCTGAAGAGACCCAGTACTTC.